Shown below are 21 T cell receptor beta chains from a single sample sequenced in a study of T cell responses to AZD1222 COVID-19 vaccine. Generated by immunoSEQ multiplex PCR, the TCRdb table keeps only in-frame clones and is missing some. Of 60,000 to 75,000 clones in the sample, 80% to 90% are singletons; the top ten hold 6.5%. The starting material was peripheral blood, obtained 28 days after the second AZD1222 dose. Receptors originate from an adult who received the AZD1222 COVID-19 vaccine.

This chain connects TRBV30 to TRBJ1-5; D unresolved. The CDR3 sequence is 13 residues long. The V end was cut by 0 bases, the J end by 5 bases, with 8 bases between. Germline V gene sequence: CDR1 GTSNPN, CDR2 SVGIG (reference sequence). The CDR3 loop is CAWSVSGDQPQHF. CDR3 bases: TGTGCCTGGAGTGTCTCCGGAGATCAGCCCCAGCATTTT.

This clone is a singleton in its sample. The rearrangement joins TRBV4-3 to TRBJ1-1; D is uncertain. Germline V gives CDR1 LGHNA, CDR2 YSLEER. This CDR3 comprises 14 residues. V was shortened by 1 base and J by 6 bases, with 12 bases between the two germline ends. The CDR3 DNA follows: TGCGCCAGCAGCCAAGCGAGGATGACTCCTGAAGCTTTCTTT. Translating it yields CASSQARMTPEAFF.

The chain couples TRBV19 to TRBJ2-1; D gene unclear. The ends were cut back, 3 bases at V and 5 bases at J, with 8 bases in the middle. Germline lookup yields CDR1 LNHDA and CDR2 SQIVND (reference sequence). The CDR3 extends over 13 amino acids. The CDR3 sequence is CASSILANNEQFF. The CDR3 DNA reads TGTGCCAGTAGTATCTTGGCAAACAATGAGCAGTTCTTC.

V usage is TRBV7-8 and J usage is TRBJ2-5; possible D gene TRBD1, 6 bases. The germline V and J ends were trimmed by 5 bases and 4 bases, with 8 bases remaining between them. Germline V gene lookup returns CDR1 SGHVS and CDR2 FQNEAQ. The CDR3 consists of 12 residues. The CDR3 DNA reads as TGTGCCAGCAGCCCACAGGGAGAGACCCAGTACTTC. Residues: CASSPQGETQYF. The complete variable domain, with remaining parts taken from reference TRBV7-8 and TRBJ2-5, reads GAGVSQSPRYKVAKRGQDVALRCDPISGHVSLFWYQQALGQGPEFLTYFQNEAQLDKSGLPSDRFFAERPEGSVSTLKIQRTQQEDSAVYLCASSPQGETQYFGPGTRLLVL.

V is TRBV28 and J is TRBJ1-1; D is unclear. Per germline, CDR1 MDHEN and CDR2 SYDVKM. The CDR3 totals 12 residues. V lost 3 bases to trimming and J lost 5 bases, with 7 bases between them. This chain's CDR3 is CASSLPGTEAFF. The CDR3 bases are TGTGCCAGCAGTTTGCCGGGTACTGAAGCTTTCTTT.

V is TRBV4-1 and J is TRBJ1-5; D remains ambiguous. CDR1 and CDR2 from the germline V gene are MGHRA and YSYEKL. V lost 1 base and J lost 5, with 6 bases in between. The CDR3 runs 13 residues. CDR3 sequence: CASSQGPDQPQHF. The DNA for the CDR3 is TGCGCCAGCAGCCAAGGCCCGGATCAGCCCCAGCATTTT.

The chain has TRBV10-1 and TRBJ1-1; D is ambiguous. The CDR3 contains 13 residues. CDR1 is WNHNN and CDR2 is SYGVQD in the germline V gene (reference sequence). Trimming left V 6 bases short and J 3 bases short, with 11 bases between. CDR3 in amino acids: CASRSNEDTEAFF. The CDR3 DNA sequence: TGCGCCAGCAGATCCAATGAGGACACTGAAGCTTTCTTT.

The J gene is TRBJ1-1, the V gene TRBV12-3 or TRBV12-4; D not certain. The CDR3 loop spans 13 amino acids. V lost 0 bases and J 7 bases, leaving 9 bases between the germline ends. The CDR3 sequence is CASSLAKGFEAFF. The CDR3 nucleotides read TGTGCCAGCAGTTTAGCGAAAGGTTTTGAAGCTTTCTTT.

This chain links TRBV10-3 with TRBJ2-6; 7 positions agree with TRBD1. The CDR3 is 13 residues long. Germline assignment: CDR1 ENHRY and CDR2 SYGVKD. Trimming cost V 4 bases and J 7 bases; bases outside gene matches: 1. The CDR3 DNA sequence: TGTGCCATCAGTGGGGACAGTGCCAACGTCCTGACTTTC. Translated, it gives CAISGDSANVLTF.

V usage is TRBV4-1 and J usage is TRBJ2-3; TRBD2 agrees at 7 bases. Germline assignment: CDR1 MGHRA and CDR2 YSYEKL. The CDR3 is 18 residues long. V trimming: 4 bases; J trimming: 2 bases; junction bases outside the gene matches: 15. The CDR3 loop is CASSLSSGAGIFTDTQYF. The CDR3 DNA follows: TGCGCCAGCAGCCTATCCAGCGGGGCCGGGATCTTCACAGATACGCAGTATTTT.

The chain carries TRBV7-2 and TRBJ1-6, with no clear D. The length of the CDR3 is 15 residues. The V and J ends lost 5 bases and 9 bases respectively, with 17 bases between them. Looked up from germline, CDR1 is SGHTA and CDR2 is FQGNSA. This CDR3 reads CASSPLVAVGSPLHF. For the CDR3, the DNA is TGTGCCAGCAGCCCACTCGTGGCAGTGGGTTCACCCCTCCACTTT.

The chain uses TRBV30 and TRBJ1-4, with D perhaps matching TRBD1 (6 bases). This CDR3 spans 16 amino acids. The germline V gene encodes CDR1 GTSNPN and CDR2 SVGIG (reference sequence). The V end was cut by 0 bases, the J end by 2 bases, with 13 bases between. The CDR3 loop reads CAWSVINGGTNEKLFF. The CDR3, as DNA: TGTGCCTGGAGTGTAATTAACGGGGGCACTAATGAAAAACTGTTTTTT.

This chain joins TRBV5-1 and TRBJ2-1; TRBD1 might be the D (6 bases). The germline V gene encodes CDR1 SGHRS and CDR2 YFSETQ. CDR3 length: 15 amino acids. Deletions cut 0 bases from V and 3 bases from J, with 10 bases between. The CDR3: CASSLEGGFYNEQFF. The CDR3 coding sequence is TGCGCCAGCAGCTTGGAAGGGGGTTTCTACAATGAGCAGTTCTTC.

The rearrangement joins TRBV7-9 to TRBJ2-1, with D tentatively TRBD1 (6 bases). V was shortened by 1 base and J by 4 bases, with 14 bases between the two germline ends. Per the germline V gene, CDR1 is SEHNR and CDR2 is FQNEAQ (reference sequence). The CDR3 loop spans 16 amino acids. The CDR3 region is CASSLEGRGVYNEQFF. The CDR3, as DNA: TGTGCCAGCAGCTTAGAGGGCAGGGGAGTTTACAATGAGCAGTTCTTC.

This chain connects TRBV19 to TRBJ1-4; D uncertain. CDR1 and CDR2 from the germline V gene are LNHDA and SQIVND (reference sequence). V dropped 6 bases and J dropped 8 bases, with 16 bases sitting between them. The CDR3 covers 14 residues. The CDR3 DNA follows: TGTGCCAGTAGCAATGGGAGAACCGGGGAAAAACTGTTTTTT. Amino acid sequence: CASSNGRTGEKLFF.

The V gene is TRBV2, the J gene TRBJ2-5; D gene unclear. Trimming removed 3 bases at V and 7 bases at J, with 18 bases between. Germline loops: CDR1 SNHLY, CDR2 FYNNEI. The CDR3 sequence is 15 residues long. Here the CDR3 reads CASSDSWAAPGTQYF. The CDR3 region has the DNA TGTGCCAGCAGTGATAGCTGGGCGGCCCCGGGGACCCAGTACTTC.

The CDR3 DNA reads TGTGCCAGTAGTATGGGGGGGATCCCCTCCGGCTACACCTTC. Amino acid sequence: CASSMGGIPSGYTF. The J gene is TRBJ1-2, the V gene TRBV19, with a possible D match to TRBD1 (5 bases). Between the trimmed V and J ends, which lost 3 bases and 8 bases, there was a span of 16 bases. The CDR3 extends over 14 amino acids. In germline, CDR1 is LNHDA, CDR2 SQIVND (reference sequence).

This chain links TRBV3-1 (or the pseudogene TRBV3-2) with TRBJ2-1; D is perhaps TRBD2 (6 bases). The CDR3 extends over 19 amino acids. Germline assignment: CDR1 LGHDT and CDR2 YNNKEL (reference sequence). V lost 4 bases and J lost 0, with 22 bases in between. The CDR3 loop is CASSPPLRAGTRSYNEQFF. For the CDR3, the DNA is TGTGCCAGCAGCCCCCCCCTCCGAGCTGGGACTCGCTCCTACAATGAGCAGTTCTTC.

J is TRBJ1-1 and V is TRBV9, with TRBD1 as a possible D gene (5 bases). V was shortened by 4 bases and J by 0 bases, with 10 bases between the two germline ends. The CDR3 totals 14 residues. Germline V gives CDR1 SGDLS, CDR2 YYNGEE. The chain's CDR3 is CASSIDSMNTEAFF. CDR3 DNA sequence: TGTGCCAGCAGCATAGACAGCATGAACACTGAAGCTTTCTTT.

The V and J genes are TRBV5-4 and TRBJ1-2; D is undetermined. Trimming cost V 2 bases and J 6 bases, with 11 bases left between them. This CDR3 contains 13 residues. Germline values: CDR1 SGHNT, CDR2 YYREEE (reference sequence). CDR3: CASSFEGNHGYTF. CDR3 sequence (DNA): TGTGCCAGCAGCTTTGAAGGGAACCATGGCTACACCTTC.

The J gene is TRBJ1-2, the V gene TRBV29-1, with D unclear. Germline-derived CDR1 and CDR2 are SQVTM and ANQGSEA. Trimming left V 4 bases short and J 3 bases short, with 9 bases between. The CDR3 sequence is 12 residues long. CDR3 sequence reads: CSVGLVDYGYTF. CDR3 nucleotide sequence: TGCAGCGTTGGGTTAGTGGACTATGGCTACACCTTC.